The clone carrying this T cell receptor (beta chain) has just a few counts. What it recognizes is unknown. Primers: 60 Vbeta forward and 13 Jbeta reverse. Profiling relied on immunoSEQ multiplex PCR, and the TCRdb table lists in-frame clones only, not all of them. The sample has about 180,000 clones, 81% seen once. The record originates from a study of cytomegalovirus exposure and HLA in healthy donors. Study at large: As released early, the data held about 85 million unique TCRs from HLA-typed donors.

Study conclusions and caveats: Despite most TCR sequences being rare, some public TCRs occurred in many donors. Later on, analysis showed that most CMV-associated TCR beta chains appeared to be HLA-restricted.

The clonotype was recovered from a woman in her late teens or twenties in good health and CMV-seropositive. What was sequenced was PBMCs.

The CDR3 DNA sequence: TGTGCCAGCAGTTACGGGGCTCCTGCAACTAATGAAAAACTGTTTTTT. Translation gives CASSYGAPATNEKLFF. The chain recombines TRBV6-5 with TRBJ1-4, with D perhaps TRBD1 (5 bases). The CDR3 covers 16 residues. In germline, CDR1 is MNHEY, CDR2 SVGAGI. V was pared by 2 bases and J by 0 bases, with 10 bases between.